This passage covers 8 T cell receptor beta chains from one sample sequenced in a study of tumor-infiltrating lymphocytes in primary liver carcinoma. DNA and RNA were both co-extracted from roughly 18-30 mg of bulk tissue that had not been sorted. TCR beta cDNA was reverse-transcribed from 500 to 550 ng of total RNA. The reaction used a constant-region primer and ProtoScript II reverse transcriptase. Amplification in three nested multiplex PCR rounds with slightly modified ARM-PCR gave rise to TCR beta libraries. Two initial PCR rounds of ten to eleven cycles each paired TRBV1-TRBV30 forward primers with a C-beta reverse primer. TCRdb fed the multiplex PCR reads into MiXCR, producing one record per CDR3 protein. The sample has approximately 190,000 distinct CDR3 sequences, 70% to 90% seen once. The sample taken for sequencing was tumor tissue from primary liver carcinoma. These receptors were obtained from a man aged 40-55 years with primary liver carcinoma and hepatitis B virus infection.

Note on this clonotype: The junction departs from germline at one end; a sequencing error may be responsible. The chain has TRBV29-1 and TRBJ2-3, with TRBD2 matching 8 bases. CDR1 SQVTM and CDR2 ANQGSEA come from the germline V gene. The CDR3 is 15 amino acids. The CDR3 loop reads CSFAGRSGSGRAQYF. The CDR3 DNA reads as TGTAGCTTTGCAGGGAGAAGCGGGAGCGGTAGAGCGCAGTATTTT.

This clonotype has a single count. The chain carries TRBV7-9 and TRBJ2-5; 9 bases map to TRBD1. Trimming removed 5 bases from V and 8 bases from J; junction bases left unmatched: 15. Germline-derived CDR1 and CDR2 are SEHNR and FQNEAQ (reference sequence). This CDR3 has 16 residues. CDR3 bases: TGTGCCAGCAGCCCCACAGGGGGCGCGGTTTTCAACACCCAGTACTTC. Its protein product is CASSPTGGAVFNTQYF.

As concerns this clonotype: Its ends do not fully match the called genes, so a read error is possible. CDR3 nucleotides: TGTAGCATTGAAGCGGACAGGGGGCGAGCAGAGATCCAGTACTTC. Amino acid sequence: CSIEADRGRAEIQYF. This chain uses TRBV29-1 with TRBJ2-5, with 11 positions matching TRBD1. Looked up from germline, CDR1 is SQVTM and CDR2 is ANQGSEA. The CDR3 totals 15 residues.

In the case of this clonotype: This sequence may be a read error, since a much larger clone differs from it by one base. This chain joins TRBV28 and TRBJ1-1, with D tentatively TRBD1 (5 bases). This CDR3 contains 13 residues. CDR1 and CDR2 from the germline V gene are MDHEN and SYDVKM. CDR3 nucleotides: TGTCTTACCCAGGGCGAAATGAGCACTGAAGCTTTCTTT. Amino acid sequence: CLTQGEMSTEAFF.

This clonotype was seen just once. Because it lacks the conserved phenylalanine or tryptophan at the end, this CDR3 is likely a read error. The J gene is TRBJ2-3, the V gene TRBV29-1; D is perhaps TRBD1 or TRBD2 (6 bases each). Germline loops: CDR1 SQVTM, CDR2 ANQGSEA. CDR3 length: 13 residues. CDR3 protein: CSVVGGWTDTQYI. CDR3 DNA sequence: TGCAGCGTTGTGGGGGGCTGGACAGACACGCAGTATATT.

This clonotype was seen only once. A junction boundary mismatches the germline segment, possibly from a read error. This sequence joins TRBV6-2 or TRBV6-3 and TRBJ1-1; D perhaps matches TRBD1 (6 bases). There are 14 residues in the CDR3. Germline V lookup: CDR1 MNHEY, CDR2 SVGEGT. CDR3 loop: CANSWTGGNTEAFF. CDR3 sequence (DNA): TGTGCCAACAGTTGGACGGGGGGCAACACCGAAGCTTTCTTT.

The chain combines TRBV29-1 with TRBJ2-2; D might be TRBD1 (6 bases). This CDR3 spans 14 amino acids. The V and J ends lost 3 bases and 1 base respectively, with 9 bases between them. Germline assignment: CDR1 SQVTM and CDR2 ANQGSEA. CDR3 nucleotide sequence: TGCAGCGTTGATACAGGGAAGAACACCGGGGAGCTGTTTTTT. As protein: CSVDTGKNTGELFF.

As for this clonotype: At one end, the junction sequence differs from germline, possibly due to a read error. The chain carries TRBV14 and TRBJ2-2; D ambiguous. The germline gives CDR1 SGHDN, CDR2 FVKESK. The CDR3 is 14 amino acids. CDR3: CASNPTRNTGELFF. CDR3 DNA: TGTGCGAGCAACCCCACGAGGAACACCGGGGAGCTGTTTTTT.